This entry lists 19 T cell receptor beta chains sequenced from one sample in a study of T cells in Graves' hyperthyroidism and ophthalmopathy. Amplification yielded TCR beta CDR3 regions, with RNA transcripts as the source. HTBI primers were the set used in a first-round RT-PCR of the TCR CDR3. TCRdb passed the multiplex PCR reads through MiXCR, listing each CDR3 protein once. There are under 550,000 distinct CDR3 sequences in the sample; about an eighth occur only once, and 5% to 6% lies in the top ten. The sample consisted of blood. The receptors stem from a woman between 18 and 29 years old with Graves' hyperthyroidism.

This clonotype was observed a few times. The V and J genes are TRBV6-1 and TRBJ1-3; 10 bases map to TRBD1. The V segment lost 2 bases and the J segment 6 bases; nucleotides outside the gene matches: 4. Germline V lookup: CDR1 MNHNS, CDR2 SASEGT. The CDR3 loop spans 15 amino acids. The CDR3 is CASSETDRGLNTIYF. In nucleotides, the CDR3 is TGTGCCAGCAGTGAAACCGACAGGGGGCTAAACACCATATATTTT.

This clonotype showed up just a few times. A much larger clone differs by one base, so this may be a read error. The rearrangement joins TRBV5-5 to TRBJ2-7; D is unclear. Germline V gene data show CDR1 as SGHKS and CDR2 as YYEKEE (reference sequence). CDR3 length: 13 amino acids. The CDR3 DNA reads as TGTGCCAGCAGCTTAGGGAACCGATACGGGCAGTACTTC. Encoded protein: CASSLGNRYGQYF.

This clonotype was seen at least ten times. V usage is TRBV10-1 and J usage is TRBJ2-2, with 10 bases aligning to TRBD1. The CDR3 is made up of 16 amino acids. The ends lost 3 bases at V and 3 bases at J; junction bases unmatched: 4. Germline lookup yields CDR1 WNHNN and CDR2 SYGVQD (reference sequence). The CDR3 here is CASSDLDRGDTGELFF. For the CDR3, the DNA is TGCGCCAGCAGTGACCTGGACAGGGGGGACACCGGGGAGCTGTTTTTT.

Ten or more counts support this clonotype. V and J are TRBV7-2 and TRBJ2-7, with 11 positions matching TRBD2. The CDR3 sequence is 15 residues long. From germline, CDR1 is SGHTA and CDR2 FQGNSA. The ends lost 4 bases at V and 3 bases at J; junction bases unmatched: 5. This CDR3 is CASSYGTSGYYEQYF. The CDR3 coding sequence is TGTGCCAGCAGCTACGGGACTAGCGGTTACTACGAGCAGTACTTC.

CDR3 amino acids: CATGQGLTGELFF. The DNA of the CDR3 is TGTGCCACGGGACAGGGCCTCACCGGGGAGCTGTTTTTT. The chain uses TRBV28 and TRBJ2-2; 9 nucleotides match TRBD1. Trimming cost V 10 bases and J 4 bases; bases outside gene matches: 4. The CDR3 length is 13 residues. Germline loops: CDR1 MDHEN, CDR2 SYDVKM.

This clonotype appeared many times. The chain links TRBV6-6 to TRBJ1-2; D unclear. Trimming took 0 bases from V and 2 from J, leaving 13 bases between them. The CDR3 contains 16 residues. Germline-derived CDR1 and CDR2 are MNHNY and SVGAGI (reference sequence). Here the CDR3 DNA reads TGTGCCAGCAGTTACTCTTGGAGGTCTGCGAACTATGGCTACACCTTC. Protein sequence: CASSYSWRSANYGYTF.

This clonotype was seen at least ten times. The rearrangement links TRBV2 to TRBJ2-2, with a possible D match to TRBD2 (5 bases). Germline CDR1 and CDR2: SNHLY and FYNNEI. This CDR3 has 15 residues. Trimming cost V 6 bases and J 5 bases, with 16 bases left between them. CDR3 bases: TGTGCCAGCAGGGCTAGCCCCGGGGATACCGGGGAGCTGTTTTTT. This translates into CASRASPGDTGELFF.

This chain connects TRBV20-1 to TRBJ1-3; D ambiguous. The CDR3 loop spans 12 amino acids. Trimming cost V 3 bases and J 4 bases, with 7 bases left between them. CDR1 is DFQATT and CDR2 is SNEGSKA in the germline V gene (reference sequence). CDR3 bases: TGCAGTGCTAGTAGTCTGGGAAACACCATATATTTT. Protein: CSASSLGNTIYF.

The rearrangement joins TRBV20-1 to TRBJ2-4; tentatively, D is TRBD2 (6 bases). Looked up from germline, CDR1 is DFQATT and CDR2 is SNEGSKA (reference sequence). V lost 0 bases to trimming and J lost 7 bases, with 19 bases between them. CDR3 size: 16 residues. CDR3 coding DNA: TGCAGTGCTAGAGATCCCGTGACTAGGATAAATAACATTCAGTACTTC. As protein: CSARDPVTRINNIQYF.

For this clonotype: A much larger clone is a single base away; this may be a read error. The chain uses TRBV29-1 and TRBJ1-1; possibly TRBD1 for D (6 bases). The germline V gene encodes CDR1 SQVTM and CDR2 ANQGSEA. This CDR3 has 12 amino acids. The V and J ends lost 5 bases and 4 bases respectively, with 11 bases between them. The CDR3 sequence: CSVSIGGTEAFF. The CDR3 DNA reads as TGCAGCGTTAGTATAGGGGGCACTGAAGCTTTCTTT.

This clonotype showed up many times. This chain uses TRBV30 with TRBJ2-3; D might be TRBD1 (5 bases). The CDR3 loop spans 12 amino acids. V lost 4 bases to trimming and J lost 4 bases, with 9 bases between them. The germline V gene encodes CDR1 GTSNPN and CDR2 SVGIG (reference sequence). The CDR3 sequence: CAWKDSPDTQYF. DNA for the CDR3: TGTGCCTGGAAAGACAGCCCAGATACGCAGTATTTT.

This chain uses TRBV20-1 with TRBJ2-1, with 9 bases fitting TRBD2. The germline V gene has CDR1 DFQATT and CDR2 SNEGSKA (reference sequence). The CDR3 sequence is 14 residues long. With 4 bases clipped from V and 0 bases from J, the junction kept 1 base outside the gene matches. This CDR3 reads CSAISGSSYNEQFF. The CDR3 region has the DNA TGCAGTGCTATTAGCGGGAGCTCCTACAATGAGCAGTTCTTC.

The sample holds many counts of this clonotype. The genes are TRBV14 and TRBJ1-2; a possible D gene is TRBD1 (5 bases). With 4 bases removed from V and 8 bases from J, the gap between germline ends came to 14 bases. The CDR3 spans 13 residues. Germline V lookup: CDR1 SGHDN, CDR2 FVKESK. CDR3 nucleotide sequence: TGTGCCAGCAGCCGACAGTTAGAAGGAGGCTACACCTTC. The encoded protein is CASSRQLEGGYTF. Drawing the rest from reference TRBV14 and TRBJ1-2, the complete variable domain is EAGVTQFPSHSVIEKGQTVTLRCDPISGHDNLYWYRRVMGKEIKFLLHFVKESKQDESGMPNNRFLAERTGGTYSTLKVQPAELEDSGVYFCASSRQLEGGYTFGSGTRLTVV.

This clonotype was seen at least ten times. This sequence joins TRBV20-1 and TRBJ1-1, with a weak D call TRBD1 (6 bases). V was trimmed by 2 bases and J by 5 bases, leaving 12 bases between them. CDR1 is DFQATT and CDR2 is SNEGSKA in the germline V gene (reference sequence). The CDR3 is made up of 13 amino acids. CDR3 sequence reads: CSARRTEKTEAFF. CDR3 DNA: TGCAGTGCTAGACGGACAGAGAAAACTGAAGCTTTCTTT.

This chain links TRBV7-6 with TRBJ2-6; D might be TRBD1 (5 bases). CDR1 and CDR2 from the germline V gene are SGHVS and FNYEAQ. The ends were cut back, 2 bases at V and 3 bases at J, with 8 bases in the middle. This CDR3 region has 15 residues. The CDR3 sequence is CASSLSTVGANVLTF. The DNA for the CDR3 is TGTGCCAGCAGCTTATCGACAGTTGGGGCCAACGTCCTGACTTTC. The whole variable domain, filled in from reference TRBV7-6 and TRBJ2-6, reads GAGVSQSPRYKVTKRGQDVALRCDPISGHVSLYWYRQALGQGPEFLTYFNYEAQQDKSGLPNDRFSAERPEGSISTLTIQRTEQRDSAMYRCASSLSTVGANVLTFGAGSRLTVL.

This clonotype has only a few counts. The chain combines TRBV10-3 with TRBJ2-1, with TRBD2 identical over 14 bases. In germline, CDR1 is ENHRY, CDR2 SYGVKD. Losses at the gene ends were 3 bases for V and 6 bases for J; bases not matched to a gene: 13. CDR3 length: 19 amino acids. The CDR3 nucleotides are TGTGCCATCAGTGACTTCTCTAGACTAGCGGGAGGGCGACCCAATGAGCAGTTCTTC. Translation gives CAISDFSRLAGGRPNEQFF.

In its sample, this clonotype was seen many times. The CDR3: CASSLRGEAGSYNEQFF. As DNA, the CDR3 is TGTGCCAGCAGCTTAAGGGGCGAGGCAGGTTCCTACAATGAGCAGTTCTTC. The chain couples TRBV7-3 to TRBJ2-1, with TRBD1 as a possible D gene (5 bases). V was pared by 1 base and J by 1 base, with 14 bases between. CDR3 length equals 17 residues. Germline V gene data show CDR1 as SGHTA and CDR2 as FQGTGA.

Regarding this clonotype: One junction end disagrees with the germline gene, perhaps due to a read error. The chain employs TRBV25-1 and TRBJ1-1; 7 nucleotides align to TRBD1. The CDR3 covers 14 residues. Germline CDR1 reads MGHDK; CDR2 reads SYGVNS. The CDR3 sequence is CARSGTGVSTEAFF. The CDR3 nucleotides read TGTGCCAGGAGTGGTACAGGGGTCTCGACTGAAGCTTTCTTT.

This clonotype was seen a few times. The chain employs TRBV29-1 and TRBJ2-3, with no clear D. V lost 4 bases and J lost 1, with 6 bases in between. This CDR3 spans 12 amino acids. The germline V gene encodes CDR1 SQVTM and CDR2 ANQGSEA. The CDR3 here is CSVGLRTDTQYF. In nucleotides, the CDR3 is TGCAGCGTTGGTCTACGCACAGATACGCAGTATTTT.